Below are 21 T cell receptor beta chains sequenced from a single sample in a study of technical replicates of blood from a handful of donors. Assay used: immunoSEQ multiplex PCR; TCRdb lists only in-frame clones, some missing. The sample lists more than 65,000 clones; around 90% were seen once. The sequenced sample was T cells isolated from PBMCs. Every receptor here comes from a human donor in good health.

The chain joins TRBV5-1 to TRBJ2-2, with TRBD2 matching over 10 bases. Looked up from germline, CDR1 is SGHRS and CDR2 is YFSETQ. Trimming at V came to 1 base and at J to 2 bases, leaving 2 bases not matched to a gene. The CDR3 totals 16 residues. DNA of the CDR3: TGCGCCAGCAGCTTGACTAGCGGGGTCAACACCGGGGAGCTGTTTTTT. Translation: CASSLTSGVNTGELFF. Drawing the rest from reference TRBV5-1 and TRBJ2-2, the complete variable domain is KAGVTQTPRYLIKTRGQQVTLSCSPISGHRSVSWYQQTPGQGLQFLFEYFSETQRNKGNFPGRFSGRQFSNSRSEMNVSTLELGDSALYLCASSLTSGVNTGELFFGEGSRLTVL.

This clone was recorded only once. The chain couples TRBV18 to TRBJ2-7; unclear D gene. The CDR3 has 14 amino acids. Germline CDR1 is KGHSH and CDR2 is LQKENI. Deletions cut 3 bases from V and 0 bases from J, with 9 bases between. The CDR3 coding sequence is TGTGCCAGCTCACCCGGGTCTCCCTCCTACGAGCAGTACTTC. This sequence encodes CASSPGSPSYEQYF.

The CDR3 reads CASSMLGRQETQYF. The CDR3 DNA reads TGTGCCAGCTCCATGTTGGGGCGCCAAGAGACCCAGTACTTC. The chain recombines TRBV27 with TRBJ2-5, with a weak D call TRBD1 (5 bases). The CDR3 is made up of 14 amino acids. The germline V and J ends were trimmed by 8 bases and 1 base, with 14 bases remaining between them. Germline values: CDR1 MNHEY, CDR2 SMNVEV (reference sequence).

This sequence joins TRBV4-1 and TRBJ1-1, with D possibly TRBD1 on 6 matching bases. This CDR3 region has 16 residues. V was cut by 8 bases and J by 3 bases, with 22 bases left in between. The V gene's germline CDR1 is MGHRA and CDR2 YSYEKL. CDR3 protein: CASVSAPGTRDTEAFF. The CDR3 bases are TGCGCCAGCGTCTCTGCCCCCGGGACAAGGGACACTGAAGCTTTCTTT.

The rearrangement uses TRBV30 and TRBJ1-2; D uncertain. The V gene lost 4 bases and the J gene lost 2 bases, with 14 bases spanning the gap. Germline V CDR1 and CDR2: GTSNPN, SVGIG (reference sequence). This CDR3 has 14 residues. The CDR3 protein is CAWTLAPPNYGYTF. The CDR3 DNA sequence: TGTGCCTGGACCCTAGCTCCTCCCAACTATGGCTACACCTTC.

The V and J genes are TRBV19 and TRBJ2-1; tentative D call: TRBD1 (6 bases). Per the germline V gene, CDR1 is LNHDA and CDR2 is SQIVND (reference sequence). The CDR3 runs 16 residues. Trimming pared 6 bases from V and 7 bases from J, leaving 22 bases between. The CDR3 bases are TGTGCCAGTAGGAATGGGGGCAGGGTAAATAGGAATGAGCAGTTCTTC. It specifies CASRNGGRVNRNEQFF.

The chain combines TRBV19 with TRBJ1-5; a possible D gene is TRBD1 (5 bases). CDR3 length: 14 residues. Trimming took off 1 base at V and 7 bases at J, with 11 bases between the two ends. In germline, CDR1 is LNHDA, CDR2 SQIVND (reference sequence). The CDR3 nucleotides are TGTGCCAGTAGTATAGTAGGGGTATCGCAGCCCCAGCATTTT. This gives the protein CASSIVGVSQPQHF. Filled out from reference TRBV19 and TRBJ1-5, the complete variable domain reads DGGITQSPKYLFRKEGQNVTLSCEQNLNHDAMYWYRQDPGQGLRLIYYSQIVNDFQKGDIAEGYSVSREKKESFPLTVTSAQKNPTAFYLCASSIVGVSQPQHFGDGTRLSIL.

V and J are TRBV13 and TRBJ2-7; 10 bases agree with TRBD2. J was trimmed by 6 bases and V by 5 bases; bases with no gene match: 10. Germline V gene data show CDR1 as PRHDT and CDR2 as FYEKMQ (reference sequence). This CDR3 contains 15 residues. The chain's CDR3 is CASSPRGAGGPEQYF. The CDR3 nucleotides read TGTGCCAGCAGCCCGCGGGGAGCGGGAGGGCCCGAGCAGTACTTC.

The CDR3 DNA follows: TGTGCCAGCAGCCCGGGACAGGGTCACGAGCAGTACTTC. It yields the protein CASSPGQGHEQYF. J is TRBJ2-7 and V is TRBV7-3; TRBD1 matches 9 bases. There are 13 residues in the CDR3. CDR1 is SGHTA and CDR2 is FQGTGA in the germline V gene. Trimming took 5 bases from V and 5 from J; bases not matched to a gene: 4.

A remark on this clone: Distinct nucleotide sequences in the sample also encode this CDR3. This chain links TRBV9 with TRBJ1-2, with D maybe TRBD1 (5 bases). The V gene lost 0 bases and the J gene lost 4 bases, with 13 bases spanning the gap. The CDR3 extends over 15 amino acids. The germline gives CDR1 SGDLS, CDR2 YYNGEE. The CDR3 DNA reads TGTGCCAGCAGCGTAGGTACAGGTGGTGGCTATGGCTACACCTTC. It yields the protein CASSVGTGGGYGYTF.

CDR3 sequence: CSVLTGGLETQYF. The CDR3 DNA is TGCAGCGTGCTGACAGGGGGGTTGGAGACCCAGTACTTC. This chain links TRBV29-1 with TRBJ2-5, with 9 positions matching TRBD1. V lost 6 bases and J lost 5; bases outside the gene matches: 7. The CDR3 length is 13 residues. CDR1 and CDR2 from the germline V gene are SQVTM and ANQGSEA.

The chain carries TRBV5-1 and TRBJ1-4; D call uncertain. The CDR3 contains 14 residues. Germline V gives CDR1 SGHRS, CDR2 YFSETQ. V lost 1 base to trimming and J lost 8 bases, with 12 bases between them. CDR3 sequence: CASSLTLAEEKLFF. Here the CDR3 DNA reads TGCGCCAGCAGCTTGACTCTCGCGGAAGAAAAACTGTTTTTT.

The chain recombines TRBV27 with TRBJ2-5; 8 positions agree with TRBD1. CDR3 size: 14 residues. V trimming: 2 bases; J trimming: 4 bases; junction bases outside the gene matches: 3. Per the germline V gene, CDR1 is MNHEY and CDR2 is SMNVEV (reference sequence). CDR3 region: CASSLRTGLETQYF. The CDR3 coding sequence is TGTGCCAGCAGTTTAAGGACAGGGTTAGAGACCCAGTACTTC.

V and J are TRBV18 and TRBJ2-7; TRBD1 matches 8 bases. The V and J ends lost 6 bases and 3 bases, in that order; junction bases with no gene match: 7. The CDR3 loop spans 14 amino acids. CDR1 and CDR2 from the germline V gene are KGHSH and LQKENI. CDR3 DNA: TGTGCCAGCTCCTCAGGGGGCAGGATCTACGAGCAGTACTTC. This gives the protein CASSSGGRIYEQYF. Full variable domain (remainder filled in from reference TRBV18 and TRBJ2-7): NAGVMQNPRHLVRRRGQEARLRCSPMKGHSHVYWYRQLPEEGLKFMVYLQKENIIDESGMPKERFSAEFPKEGPSILRIQQVVRGDSAAYFCASSSGGRIYEQYFGPGTRLTVT.

This clone showed up just once. This chain joins TRBV7-2 and TRBJ2-3; 11 bases are shared with TRBD2. J was trimmed by 1 base and V by 0 bases; bases with no gene match: 3. This CDR3 is built from 17 residues. The germline V gene has CDR1 SGHTA and CDR2 FQGNSA. The chain's CDR3 is CASSLASGRDGTDTQYF. The CDR3 nucleotides are TGTGCCAGCAGCTTAGCTAGCGGGAGGGATGGCACAGATACGCAGTATTTT.

This chain joins TRBV7-9 and TRBJ2-2; 11 bases align to TRBD2. Germline V gene lookup returns CDR1 SEHNR and CDR2 FQNEAQ (reference sequence). The CDR3 is 16 residues long. V dropped 6 bases and J dropped 5; count of bases not matched to a gene: 8. CDR3: CASSPMTSGKTGELFF. As DNA, the CDR3 is TGTGCCAGCAGTCCCATGACTAGCGGGAAAACCGGGGAGCTGTTTTTT.

This chain links TRBV5-4 with TRBJ2-7; maybe TRBD1 (5 bases). This CDR3 spans 13 amino acids. Germline CDR1 and CDR2: SGHNT and YYREEE (reference sequence). V shed 2 bases and J shed 5 bases, with 11 bases lying between them. The CDR3 sequence is CASSFGARDEQYF. The CDR3 DNA follows: TGTGCCAGCAGCTTTGGGGCTAGGGACGAGCAGTACTTC.

This clone was seen a single time. The rearrangement joins TRBV6-4 to TRBJ1-2; D remains unclear. V was trimmed by 6 bases and J by 6 bases, leaving 11 bases between them. Germline V gene sequence: CDR1 MRHNA, CDR2 SNTAGT. This CDR3 spans 12 amino acids. The DNA for the CDR3 is TGTGCCAGCAGCAACGGACTTAATGGCTACACCTTC. It is translated as CASSNGLNGYTF.

This clone came up once. This rearrangement joins TRBV6-1 to TRBJ1-1; D is undetermined. With 3 bases removed from V and 4 bases from J, the gap between germline ends came to 9 bases. CDR1 is MNHNS, CDR2 SASEGT, per germline. The CDR3 covers 13 residues. The CDR3 nucleotides read TGTGCCAGCAGTGACTACCTCGGCACTGAAGCTTTCTTT. It encodes CASSDYLGTEAFF.

The J gene is TRBJ2-2, the V gene TRBV19; D is uncertain. The germline gives CDR1 LNHDA, CDR2 SQIVND (reference sequence). Between the trimmed V and J ends, which lost 1 base and 2 bases, there was a span of 8 bases. This CDR3 region has 15 residues. The CDR3 loop reads CASSIGVINTGELFF. The CDR3 nucleotides are TGTGCCAGTAGTATAGGAGTTATTAACACCGGGGAGCTGTTTTTT.

The chain links TRBV19 to TRBJ2-3; TRBD2 matches 9 bases. The CDR3 is 18 amino acids. The ends lost 3 bases at V and 2 bases at J; junction bases unmatched: 12. CDR1 is LNHDA, CDR2 SQIVND, per germline (reference sequence). The DNA of the CDR3 is TGTGCCAGTAGTATGGGATCGGGTAGCGGGAGTTACACAGATACGCAGTATTTT. Its translation: CASSMGSGSGSYTDTQYF.